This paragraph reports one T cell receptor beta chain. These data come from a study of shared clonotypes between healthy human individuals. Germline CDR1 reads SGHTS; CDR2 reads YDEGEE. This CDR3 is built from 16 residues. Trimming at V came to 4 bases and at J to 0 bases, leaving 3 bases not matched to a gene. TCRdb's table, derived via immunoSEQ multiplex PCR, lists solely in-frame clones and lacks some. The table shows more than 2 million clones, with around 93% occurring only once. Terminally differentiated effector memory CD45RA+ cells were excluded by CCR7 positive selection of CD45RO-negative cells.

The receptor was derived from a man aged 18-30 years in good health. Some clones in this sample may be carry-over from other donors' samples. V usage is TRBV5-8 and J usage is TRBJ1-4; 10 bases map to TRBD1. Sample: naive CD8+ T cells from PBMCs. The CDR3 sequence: CASSPGQGATNEKLFF. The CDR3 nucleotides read TGTGCCAGCAGCCCCGGACAGGGGGCAACTAATGAAAAACTGTTTTTT. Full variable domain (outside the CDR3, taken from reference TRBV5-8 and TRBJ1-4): EAGVTQSPTHLIKTRGQQATLRCSPISGHTSVYWYQQALGLGLQFLLWYDEGEERNRGNFPPRFSGRQFPNYSSELNVNALELEDSALYLCASSPGQGATNEKLFFGSGTQLSVL.